A single sample is the source of the 28 T cell receptor beta chains below, sequenced in a study of beta chain features in type 1 diabetes. Reverse transcription of all isolated RNA meant that expressed TCRB transcripts were sequenced. The data were produced by immunoSEQ multiplex PCR, yet TCRdb's version contains in-frame clones alone and is incomplete. Found here are approximately 730,000 clones, 13% of them singletons; the top ten hold 0.022%. For these TCRs, the target antigens are not known. General observations from the study: Significant though moderate, a shortening of TCRB CDR3s appeared in all four CD4+ subsets of Type 1 diabetes patients.

Sequencing was performed on naive CD4+ T cells from blood. These TCRs come from a man younger than 30 with type 1 diabetes.

This clone was picked up a small number of times. A much more abundant neighbour one base away suggests this may be a read error. The rearrangement links TRBV5-6 to TRBJ1-1, with D maybe TRBD1 (6 bases). The CDR3 is 13 residues long. CDR1 is SGHDT, CDR2 YYEEEE, per germline. V was clipped by 4 bases and J by 1 base, with 8 bases between them. The DNA for the CDR3 is TGTGCCAGCAGCCTACAGGGGAACACTGAAGCTTTCTTT. Translated, it gives CASSLQGNTEAFF.

This clone has just a few counts. This chain joins TRBV2 and TRBJ2-7, with a tentative D call TRBD2 (6 bases). Per germline, CDR1 SNHLY and CDR2 FYNNEI. The CDR3 is 12 amino acids. Trimming cost V 8 bases and J 3 bases, with 11 bases left between them. In nucleotides, the CDR3 is TGTGCCAGCTGCCAGGGAGGCTACGAGCAGTACTTC. Amino acid sequence: CASCQGGYEQYF.

This clone was seen only once. In DNA, the CDR3 is TGTGCCAGCAGTTCCGGACGGAATAATGAAAAACTGTTTTTT. This encodes CASSSGRNNEKLFF. The gene calls are TRBV2 and TRBJ1-4; the D is unclear. Trimming cost V 5 bases and J 4 bases, with 11 bases left between them. This CDR3 spans 14 amino acids. The V gene's germline CDR1 is SNHLY and CDR2 FYNNEI.

This clone has just a few counts. V gene TRBV25-1 combines with J gene TRBJ2-7, with TRBD1 identical over 8 bases. Germline assignment: CDR1 MGHDK and CDR2 SYGVNS. With 7 bases clipped from V and 0 bases from J, the junction kept 2 bases outside the gene matches. The CDR3 runs 13 residues. In nucleotides, the CDR3 is TGTGCCAGCAATACAGGGGGCTCCTACGAGCAGTACTTC. This gives the protein CASNTGGSYEQYF.

This clone occurred a few times. The CDR3 DNA is TGCGCCAGCAGACGGGGCCCGGACTCCTACGAGCAGTACTTC. Translating it yields CASRRGPDSYEQYF. The chain joins TRBV5-1 to TRBJ2-7; D possibly uses TRBD1 or TRBD2 (5 bases each). Trimming removed 5 bases from V and 0 bases from J, with 12 bases in between. The CDR3 spans 14 residues. Germline V gene sequence: CDR1 SGHRS, CDR2 YFSETQ.

This clone was seen only a few times. The chain joins TRBV7-9 to TRBJ1-6, with D hard to call. Germline-derived CDR1 and CDR2 are SEHNR and FQNEAQ (reference sequence). The ends were cut back, 4 bases at V and 0 bases at J, with 7 bases in the middle. This CDR3 is built from 15 residues. CDR3 sequence reads: CASSSVSSYNSPLHF. CDR3 in DNA: TGTGCCAGCAGCTCGGTTAGCTCCTATAATTCACCCCTCCACTTT.

The CDR3 is CASNKPGQDYEQYF. CDR3 sequence (DNA): TGTGCCAGCAATAAACCGGGACAGGACTACGAGCAGTACTTC. The chain has TRBV6-6 and TRBJ2-7; 8 nucleotides match TRBD1. Germline V gene lookup returns CDR1 MNHNY and CDR2 SVGAGI (reference sequence). This CDR3 is built from 14 residues. V lost 7 bases and J lost 3; bases outside the gene matches: 8.

The chain joins TRBV16 to TRBJ1-5; the D gene is possibly TRBD1 (5 bases). The CDR3 is 18 amino acids. The V and J ends lost 4 bases and 2 bases respectively, with 21 bases between them. Germline CDR1 KGHSY, CDR2 FQNENV. CDR3 protein: CASSPSKGPRERNQPQHF. CDR3 sequence (DNA): TGTGCCAGCAGCCCATCCAAGGGGCCTCGGGAACGCAATCAGCCCCAGCATTTT.

The chain recombines TRBV5-8 with TRBJ2-7; 8 bases agree with TRBD1. The CDR3 runs to 14 residues. Germline lookup yields CDR1 SGHTS and CDR2 YDEGEE. Losses at the gene ends were 3 bases for V and 3 bases for J; bases not matched to a gene: 5. CDR3 loop: CASSSGQGIYEQYF. In nucleotides, the CDR3 is TGTGCCAGCAGCTCTGGACAGGGTATCTACGAGCAGTACTTC.

The chain has TRBV7-9 and TRBJ1-1; TRBD1 matches at 7 bases. V shed 6 bases and J 4 bases; nucleotides not matched to a gene: 11. The CDR3 loop spans 15 amino acids. Germline V CDR1 and CDR2: SEHNR, FQNEAQ (reference sequence). CDR3 loop: CASRALLGGGTEAFF. The CDR3 DNA sequence: TGTGCCAGCAGGGCTCTGTTAGGGGGCGGCACTGAAGCTTTCTTT.

The sample holds a few counts of this clone. This sequence joins TRBV6-5 and TRBJ2-7; 9 bases align to TRBD2. The CDR3 extends over 16 amino acids. V gave up 2 bases and J gave up 3 bases; unmatched junction bases: 8. Germline CDR1 reads MNHEY; CDR2 reads SVGAGI. CDR3 protein: CASSYAWTSVSYEQYF. The CDR3 nucleotides read TGTGCCAGCAGTTACGCCTGGACTAGCGTGAGCTACGAGCAGTACTTC.

This clone was counted between two and nine times. The chain recombines TRBV2 with TRBJ2-3, with D hard to call. The V gene's germline CDR1 is SNHLY and CDR2 FYNNEI. Deletions cut 3 bases from V and 9 bases from J, with 16 bases between. The CDR3 is made up of 14 amino acids. Written as DNA, the CDR3 is TGTGCCAGCAGTGAGGGTCACACGGTCTTGACGCAGTATTTT. Translation gives CASSEGHTVLTQYF. Combining the CDR3 with reference TRBV2 and TRBJ2-3 gives the whole variable domain EPEVTQTPSHQVTQMGQEVILRCVPISNHLYFYWYRQILGQKVEFLVSFYNNEISEKSEIFDDQFSVERPDGSNFTLKIRSTKLEDSAMYFCASSEGHTVLTQYFGPGTRLTVL.

This rearrangement joins TRBV19 to TRBJ1-5, with D tentatively TRBD1 (6 bases). Trimming shortened V by 9 bases and J by 2 bases, and 14 bases separated the two germline ends. The CDR3 contains 14 residues. Germline V gene sequence: CDR1 LNHDA, CDR2 SQIVND (reference sequence). The CDR3 sequence: CASHRERGNQPQHF. The CDR3, as DNA: TGTGCCAGCCACAGGGAGAGGGGCAATCAGCCCCAGCATTTT.

The chain uses TRBV7-9 and TRBJ1-5, with 8 bases lining up with TRBD1. The CDR3 sequence is 19 residues long. Germline V CDR1 and CDR2: SEHNR, FQNEAQ (reference sequence). Trimming cost V 1 base and J 2 bases; bases outside gene matches: 13. The CDR3 nucleotides read TGTGCCAGCAGCTTAGGATTTGGCAGGGGGCTCGAGGGCAATCAGCCCCAGCATTTT. Its protein product is CASSLGFGRGLEGNQPQHF.

This sequence joins TRBV6-6 and TRBJ1-5; TRBD1 aligns across 7 bases. J was trimmed by 5 bases and V by 6 bases; bases with no gene match: 4. The CDR3 loop spans 13 amino acids. The germline CDR1 and CDR2 sequences are MNHNY and SVGAGI (reference sequence). The CDR3 DNA reads TGTGCCAGCAGCGACAGGGTGGATCAGCCCCAGCATTTT. It yields the protein CASSDRVDQPQHF.

The sample holds a few counts of this clone. The chain couples TRBV2 to TRBJ1-4, with 7 nucleotides matching TRBD1. CDR1 and CDR2 (germline): SNHLY, FYNNEI. This CDR3 has 13 residues. V shed 8 bases and J 3 bases; nucleotides not matched to a gene: 3. The CDR3 DNA reads as TGTGCCAGCCGGGACAGCCCTAATGAAAAACTGTTTTTT. Translating gives CASRDSPNEKLFF.

The rearrangement joins TRBV21-1 to TRBJ2-7; TRBD2 is taken as the D call from the table, unchecked against the DNA. TRBV21-1 is a pseudogene locus. The CDR3 loop spans 14 amino acids. In DNA, the CDR3 is TGTGCCAGCAGCAAATTAGGCGGAGCCTACGAGCAGTACTTC. Translating gives CASSKLGGAYEQYF.

This clone was seen more than once but under ten times. The chain carries TRBV10-3 and TRBJ1-1; no clear D gene. Trimming took 2 bases from V and 6 from J, leaving 7 bases between them. Germline CDR1 is ENHRY and CDR2 is SYGVKD. The CDR3 consists of 12 residues. The CDR3 nucleotides read TGTGCCATCAGTGAGGGCAACTCTGAAGCTTTCTTT. Amino acids: CAISEGNSEAFF.

The chain uses TRBV27 and TRBJ2-3; D is unresolved. From germline, CDR1 is MNHEY and CDR2 SMNVEV (reference sequence). V gave up 5 bases and J gave up 7 bases, with 7 bases separating them. The CDR3 has 11 residues. The CDR3 DNA reads as TGTGCCAGCAGTCAAATGAATACGCAGTATTTT. This translates into CASSQMNTQYF.

The rearrangement uses TRBV19 and TRBJ1-6, with D possibly matching TRBD1 (5 bases). There are 17 residues in the CDR3. Per the germline V gene, CDR1 is LNHDA and CDR2 is SQIVND (reference sequence). V gave up 6 bases and J gave up 5 bases, with 20 bases separating them. CDR3 region: CASSLPFRGSNNSPLHF. The CDR3 DNA reads TGTGCCAGTAGCTTACCATTTCGGGGGTCTAATAATTCACCCCTCCACTTT.

This clone has a handful of counts. The chain couples TRBV5-4 to TRBJ2-2; 9 nucleotides align to TRBD1. This CDR3 contains 16 residues. In germline, CDR1 is SGHNT, CDR2 YYREEE (reference sequence). Trimming at V came to 3 bases and at J to 4 bases, leaving 7 bases not matched to a gene. This CDR3 reads CASSSPQGASTGELFF. DNA for the CDR3: TGTGCCAGCAGCTCACCACAGGGGGCGAGCACCGGGGAGCTGTTTTTT. The whole variable domain, filled in from reference TRBV5-4 and TRBJ2-2, reads ETGVTQSPTHLIKTRGQQVTLRCSSQSGHNTVSWYQQALGQGPQFIFQYYREEENGRGNFPPRFSGLQFPNYSSELNVNALELDDSALYLCASSSPQGASTGELFFGEGSRLTVL.

This clone was recorded a few times. The chain couples TRBV28 to TRBJ1-5; no clear D gene. Per germline, CDR1 MDHEN and CDR2 SYDVKM. Trimming pared 3 bases from V and 6 bases from J, leaving 6 bases between. The CDR3 is made up of 12 amino acids. The CDR3 DNA reads as TGTGCCAGCAGTTTGGTCATTCAGCCCCAGCATTTT. This sequence encodes CASSLVIQPQHF.

Of note for this clone: This sample also contains other DNA sequences that code for the same CDR3. V is TRBV5-4 and J is TRBJ2-7; D is undetermined. The germline V and J ends were trimmed by 2 bases and 3 bases, with 3 bases remaining between them. The CDR3 has 11 amino acids. Germline assignment: CDR1 SGHNT and CDR2 YYREEE (reference sequence). CDR3 coding DNA: TGTGCCAGCAGCTTAGGCTACGAGCAGTACTTC. The encoded protein is CASSLGYEQYF.

V is TRBV30 and J is TRBJ1-1; TRBD1 is a possible D gene (5 bases). This CDR3 is 14 amino acids long. The V end lost 0 bases, the J end lost 3 bases, and 11 bases lay between the germline ends. From germline, CDR1 is GTSNPN and CDR2 SVGIG (reference sequence). CDR3 residues: CAWSVRPRDTEAFF. CDR3 coding DNA: TGTGCCTGGAGTGTACGGCCCAGGGACACTGAAGCTTTCTTT.

This chain joins TRBV30 and TRBJ1-6, with TRBD1 matching 7 bases. V trimming: 3 bases; J trimming: 8 bases; junction bases outside the gene matches: 10. The germline V gene has CDR1 GTSNPN and CDR2 SVGIG (reference sequence). This CDR3 contains 15 residues. DNA for the CDR3: TGTGCCTGGAGCCAGCCAGGGGGTTCCCATTCACCCCTCCACTTT. It encodes CAWSQPGGSHSPLHF.

This rearrangement joins TRBV6-5 to TRBJ1-2; TRBD1 matches 9 bases. The V segment lost 7 bases and the J segment 1 base; nucleotides outside the gene matches: 4. CDR1 is MNHEY and CDR2 is SVGAGI in the germline V gene. This CDR3 has 14 amino acids. The chain's CDR3 is CASMGQGINYGYTF. The DNA for the CDR3 is TGTGCCAGCATGGGACAGGGAATTAACTATGGCTACACCTTC.

The chain has TRBV7-9 and TRBJ2-1; D gene uncertain. Germline assignment: CDR1 SEHNR and CDR2 FQNEAQ (reference sequence). This CDR3 has 13 residues. Trimming pared 3 bases from V and 7 bases from J, leaving 10 bases between. CDR3 residues: CASSFNFENEQFF. The CDR3 nucleotides are TGTGCCAGCAGCTTTAATTTCGAGAATGAGCAGTTCTTC.

The sample holds a few counts of this clone. The V gene is TRBV15, the J gene TRBJ1-1; D gene ambiguous. CDR3 length: 13 residues. The germline V gene has CDR1 LNHNV and CDR2 YYDKDF (reference sequence). Trimming pared 8 bases from V and 2 bases from J, leaving 12 bases between. The CDR3 loop is CATGLRINTEAFF. In nucleotides, the CDR3 is TGTGCCACCGGCTTGAGGATTAACACTGAAGCTTTCTTT.